A selection of T cell receptor beta chains follows, all from one sample in a study of blood T cell repertoires in COVID-19. Sequencing was performed with immunoSEQ multiplex PCR; in TCRdb, only in-frame clones are kept and a portion is missing. The top ten hold roughly 13% of the sample, which has roughly 100,000 clones, 75% to 90% seen once. Material: peripheral blood. These receptors were collected from a human donor in a cohort sampled during active or convalescent COVID-19. Each CDR3 is given with its conserved first and last residue. D genes are given only for firm matches. A row's size may be missing; if present it is once, few, many or a size class.

V: TRBV7-2; length: 15; J: TRBJ1-3; size: NA; D: NA; CDR3: CASSLGSASGNTIYF; DNA: TGTGCCAGCAGCTTAGGCAGTGCCTCTGGAAACACCATATATTTT
V: TRBV7-6; length: 13; J: TRBJ1-1; size: NA; D: NA; CDR3: CASSLRREGEAFF; DNA: TGTGCCAGCAGCCTGCGACGGGAGGGAGAAGCTTTCTTT
V: TRBV11-3; length: 16; J: TRBJ2-1; size: NA; D: NA; CDR3: CASSLGLARGRHEQFF; DNA: TGTGCCAGCAGCTTAGGGCTAGCTCGTGGTAGGCATGAGCAGTTCTTC
V: TRBV12-3/TRBV12-4; length: 13; J: TRBJ1-1; size: few; D: NA; CDR3: CASSRQLNTEAFF; DNA: TGTGCCAGCAGTCGTCAGTTGAACACTGAAGCTTTCTTT
V: TRBV5-1; length: 15; J: TRBJ2-3; size: NA; D: NA; CDR3: CASSLDGSGTDTQYF; DNA: TGCGCCAGCAGCTTGGATGGCTCTGGCACAGATACGCAGTATTTT
V: TRBV6-2/TRBV6-3; length: 13; J: TRBJ1-2; size: NA; D: NA; CDR3: CASSYSQDRGYTF; DNA: TGTGCCAGCAGTTACTCACAAGACAGAGGCTACACCTTC
V: TRBV4-1; length: 14; J: TRBJ2-1; size: once; D: TRBD2; CDR3: CASSHGRGRDEQFF; DNA: TGCGCCAGCAGCCACGGGCGGGGGAGGGATGAGCAGTTCTTC
V: TRBV29-1; length: 12; J: TRBJ1-5; size: NA; D: NA; CDR3: CSVGGLNQPQHF; DNA: TGCAGCGTTGGCGGGCTAAATCAGCCCCAGCATTTT
V: TRBV5-4; length: 13; J: TRBJ1-2; size: few; D: NA; CDR3: CASSLDQLYGYTF; DNA: TGTGCCAGCAGCTTGGATCAGTTATATGGCTACACCTTC
V: TRBV5-1; length: 17; J: TRBJ1-4; size: NA; D: TRBD1; CDR3: CASSSGQGGVPNEKLFF; DNA: TGCGCCAGCAGCTCGGGACAGGGTGGTGTCCCCAATGAAAAACTGTTTTTT
V: TRBV15; length: 15; J: TRBJ2-7; size: once; D: TRBD1; CDR3: CATSRARQGAYEQYF; DNA: TGTGCCACCAGCAGAGCGCGACAGGGGGCATACGAGCAGTACTTC
V: TRBV10-2; length: 15; J: TRBJ2-5; size: NA; D: NA; CDR3: CASNLGGAGQETQYF; DNA: TGCGCCAGCAACCTTGGTGGAGCGGGCCAAGAGACCCAGTACTTC
V: TRBV5-5; length: 15; J: TRBJ2-5; size: NA; D: NA; CDR3: CASSDYRVSGETQYF; DNA: TGTGCCAGCAGCGACTACAGGGTTTCGGGAGAGACCCAGTACTTC
V: TRBV5-1; length: 16; J: TRBJ2-7; size: NA; D: NA; CDR3: CASRTESVGRGYEQYF; DNA: TGCGCCAGTCGTACCGAATCCGTAGGTCGGGGATACGAGCAGTACTTC
V: TRBV5-6; length: 13; J: TRBJ1-3; size: NA; D: TRBD1; CDR3: CASRRQGADTIYF; DNA: TGTGCCAGCAGAAGACAGGGGGCGGACACCATATATTTT
V: TRBV5-6; length: 15; J: TRBJ2-1; size: NA; D: NA; CDR3: CASSPLTNSYNEQFF; DNA: TGTGCCAGCAGCCCTCTAACCAACTCCTACAATGAGCAGTTCTTC
V: TRBV7-9; length: 17; J: TRBJ1-1; size: NA; D: NA; CDR3: CASSYPFGLQMNTEAFF; DNA: TGTGCCAGCAGCTATCCCTTCGGGTTACAAATGAACACTGAAGCTTTCTTT
V: TRBV4-2; length: 17; J: TRBJ2-3; size: once; D: NA; CDR3: CASSREVMGASTDTQYF; DNA: TGTGCCAGCAGCCGAGAAGTCATGGGGGCTAGCACAGATACGCAGTATTTT
V: TRBV28; length: 15; J: TRBJ1-4; size: medium-sized; D: TRBD1; CDR3: CASTAGTAPNEKLFF; DNA: TGTGCCAGCACCGCTGGGACAGCGCCTAATGAAAAACTGTTTTTT
V: TRBV5-8; length: 15; J: TRBJ2-5; size: NA; D: NA; CDR3: CASSLARQGQETQYF; DNA: TGTGCCAGCAGCTTGGCCAGGCAGGGGCAAGAGACCCAGTACTTC
V: TRBV9; length: 15; J: TRBJ1-5; size: NA; D: TRBD1; CDR3: CASSITGVTNQPQHF; DNA: TGTGCCAGCAGCATTACAGGGGTCACCAATCAGCCCCAGCATTTT
V: TRBV5-1; length: 17; J: TRBJ2-3; size: NA; D: TRBD2; CDR3: CASSHGELAGAADTQYF; DNA: TGCGCCAGCAGCCACGGAGAACTAGCGGGGGCTGCAGATACGCAGTATTTT
V: TRBV6-6; length: 16; J: TRBJ2-4; size: NA; D: TRBD1; CDR3: CASSQPGTGGLNIQYF; DNA: TGTGCCAGCAGCCAGCCCGGGACAGGGGGACTCAACATTCAGTACTTC
V: TRBV7-2; length: 14; J: TRBJ2-7; size: NA; D: NA; CDR3: CASSRTSGDYEQYF; DNA: TGTGCCAGCAGCCGGACTTCCGGGGACTACGAGCAGTACTTC
V: TRBV11-3; length: 17; J: TRBJ2-3; size: NA; D: TRBD2; CDR3: CASSPRGGTSATDTQYF; DNA: TGTGCCAGCAGCCCCCGGGGTGGGACTAGCGCCACAGATACGCAGTATTTT
V: TRBV19; length: 14; J: TRBJ1-3; size: NA; D: NA; CDR3: CASSPLSSGNTIYF; DNA: TGTGCCAGTAGTCCCCTCAGCTCTGGAAACACCATATATTTT
V: TRBV4-1; length: 14; J: TRBJ1-1; size: NA; D: TRBD1; CDR3: CASSQGGQVTEAFF; DNA: TGCGCCAGCAGCCAAGGGGGACAGGTCACTGAAGCTTTCTTT
V: TRBV4-1; length: 13; J: TRBJ1-1; size: NA; D: NA; CDR3: CASGQGGDTEAFF; DNA: TGCGCCAGCGGCCAAGGGGGGGACACTGAAGCTTTCTTT
V: TRBV5-4; length: 15; J: TRBJ2-1; size: once; D: TRBD2; CDR3: CASSLRLAGGNEQFF; DNA: TGTGCCAGCAGCCTGAGACTAGCGGGGGGGAATGAGCAGTTCTTC
V: TRBV7-2; length: 16; J: TRBJ2-1; size: NA; D: TRBD1; CDR3: CASSLELGLPGGMEFF; DNA: TGTGCCAGCAGCTTAGAGCTTGGACTCCCAGGGGGTATGGAGTTCTTC
V: TRBV1; length: 21; J: TRBJ2-6; size: NA; D: NA; CDR3: CTSSQDCPPGQGASGANVLTF; DNA: TGCACCAGCAGCCAAGATTGTCCCCCGGGACAGGGGGCCTCTGGGGCCAACGTCCTGACTTTC
V: TRBV28; length: 13; J: TRBJ2-5; size: NA; D: TRBD2; CDR3: CASRLSGEETQYF; DNA: TGTGCCAGCAGGCTAAGCGGGGAAGAGACCCAGTACTTC
V: TRBV6-5; length: 14; J: TRBJ1-5; size: once; D: NA; CDR3: CASGWQGPNQPQHF; DNA: TGTGCCAGCGGTTGGCAGGGCCCCAATCAGCCCCAGCATTTT
V: TRBV11-2; length: 11; J: TRBJ1-1; size: few; D: NA; CDR3: CASSAYTEAFF; DNA: TGTGCCAGCAGCGCGTACACTGAAGCTTTCTTT
V: TRBV7-9; length: 15; J: TRBJ2-3; size: once; D: TRBD2; CDR3: CASSSLAGVTDTQYF; DNA: TGTGCCAGCAGCAGCTTAGCGGGGGTAACAGATACGCAGTATTTT
V: TRBV5-1; length: 14; J: TRBJ1-3; size: NA; D: TRBD1; CDR3: CASCTGTAGNTIYF; DNA: TGCGCCAGTTGCACCGGGACAGCTGGAAACACCATATATTTT
V: TRBV6-2/TRBV6-3; length: 15; J: TRBJ1-5; size: NA; D: NA; CDR3: CASSRPGPSGQPQHF; DNA: TGTGCCAGCAGTCGTCCAGGGCCCTCGGGCCAGCCCCAGCATTTT
V: TRBV7-9; length: 14; J: TRBJ2-3; size: NA; D: NA; CDR3: CASSSPQGTDTQYF; DNA: TGTGCCAGCAGCTCCCCCCAGGGCACAGATACGCAGTATTTT
V: TRBV4-2; length: 18; J: TRBJ1-4; size: NA; D: TRBD1; CDR3: CASSQEGTGITTNEKLFF; DNA: TGTGCCAGCAGCCAAGAGGGGACAGGGATCACAACTAATGAAAAACTGTTTTTT
V: TRBV7-9; length: 15; J: TRBJ1-2; size: NA; D: TRBD1; CDR3: CASSDRDRENLGYTF; DNA: TGTGCCAGCAGCGACCGGGACAGGGAGAATCTTGGCTACACCTTC
V: TRBV19; length: 15; J: TRBJ1-4; size: NA; D: TRBD1; CDR3: CASSLDRLSSEKLFF; DNA: TGTGCCAGTAGCCTGGACAGGCTCTCCAGCGAAAAACTGTTTTTT
V: TRBV5-1; length: 15; J: TRBJ1-1; size: NA; D: NA; CDR3: CASSLAESKNTEAFF; DNA: TGCGCCAGCAGCTTGGCGGAGTCTAAGAACACTGAAGCTTTCTTT
V: TRBV5-1; length: 13; J: TRBJ1-2; size: NA; D: NA; CDR3: CASSQQGLYGYTF; DNA: TGCGCCAGCAGCCAACAGGGCCTCTATGGCTACACCTTC
V: TRBV7-9; length: 15; J: TRBJ2-7; size: NA; D: TRBD1; CDR3: CASSLVDRGSHEQYF; DNA: TGTGCCAGCAGCTTAGTGGACAGGGGGAGCCACGAGCAGTACTTC
V: TRBV9; length: 15; J: TRBJ1-4; size: NA; D: NA; CDR3: CASSVSREPNEKLFF; DNA: TGTGCCAGCAGCGTATCGAGAGAACCTAATGAAAAACTGTTTTTT
V: TRBV7-3; length: 15; J: TRBJ2-1; size: NA; D: TRBD2; CDR3: CASSAPSGGAGEQFF; DNA: TGTGCCAGCAGCGCCCCTAGCGGGGGGGCCGGTGAGCAGTTCTTC
V: TRBV4-3; length: 14; J: TRBJ2-2; size: NA; D: NA; CDR3: CASSQEGAAGELFF; DNA: TGCGCCAGCAGCCAAGAGGGCGCCGCGGGGGAGCTGTTTTTT
V: TRBV28; length: 15; J: TRBJ1-4; size: NA; D: NA; CDR3: CASSRQVATNEKLFF; DNA: TGTGCCAGCAGTCGACAAGTTGCAACTAATGAAAAACTGTTTTTT
V: TRBV7-9; length: 16; J: TRBJ2-3; size: NA; D: NA; CDR3: CASSSGGRGGTDTQYF; DNA: TGTGCCAGCAGCTCAGGGGGGCGGGGTGGCACAGATACGCAGTATTTT